The rows below give T cell receptor beta chains drawn from one sample of a study of OX40 agonist ivuxolimab in advanced cancers. Repertoires were generated with immunoSEQ multiplex PCR, while TCRdb's copy carries only in-frame clones and drops some. The repertoire holds approximately 91,000 clones, with more than 75% as singletons. Sequencing used CD4+ or CD8+ T cells sorted from blood, obtained in a trial of the OX40 agonist ivuxolimab. These TCRs come from an adult with an advanced solid tumor such as melanoma, head and neck, liver or kidney cancer. CDR3s include the opening cysteine and the closing phenylalanine or tryptophan. D genes are given only for firm matches. Not every row has a clone size; where given, it reads once, few, many or a size class.

V: TRBV6-1; J: TRBJ2-7; D: TRBD2; size: once; CDR3: CASGGIAGTYEQYF; DNA: TGTGCCAGCGGAGGAATAGCGGGAACGTACGAGCAGTACTTC
V: TRBV6-1; J: TRBJ2-1; D: NA; size: medium-sized; CDR3: CASSELGTPTDEQFF; DNA: TGTGCCAGCAGTGAATTAGGGACTCCCACCGATGAGCAGTTCTTC
V: TRBV7-3; J: TRBJ2-1; D: NA; size: once; CDR3: CASSFDGVREASEQFF; DNA: TGTGCCAGCAGCTTTGACGGGGTCAGGGAGGCGTCTGAGCAGTTCTTC
V: TRBV5-1; J: TRBJ2-5; D: NA; size: NA; CDR3: CASSFAGQETQYF; DNA: TGCGCCAGCAGCTTCGCAGGGCAAGAGACCCAGTACTTC
V: TRBV2; J: TRBJ1-6; D: NA; size: NA; CDR3: CASYREHSYNSPLHF; DNA: TGTGCCAGTTACAGGGAGCATTCCTATAATTCACCCCTCCACTTT
V: TRBV6-1; J: TRBJ1-1; D: NA; size: NA; CDR3: CASSRTVQNTEAFF; DNA: TGTGCCAGCAGTAGGACCGTACAAAACACTGAAGCTTTCTTT
V: TRBV11-2; J: TRBJ2-5; D: NA; size: NA; CDR3: CASSSDRWGMETQYF; DNA: TGTGCCAGCAGCTCGGACCGGTGGGGGATGGAGACCCAGTACTTC
V: TRBV27; J: TRBJ2-1; D: NA; size: NA; CDR3: CASSLRSGFHNEQFF; DNA: TGTGCCAGCAGTTTACGGTCGGGTTTCCACAATGAGCAGTTCTTC
V: TRBV29-1; J: TRBJ2-1; D: TRBD1; size: NA; CDR3: CSVGGQGGYNEQFF; DNA: TGCAGCGTGGGCGGACAGGGGGGCTACAATGAGCAGTTCTTC
V: TRBV19; J: TRBJ2-5; D: TRBD1; size: NA; CDR3: CASSSRGLLQETQYF; DNA: TGTGCCAGTAGTAGCAGGGGGTTACTCCAAGAGACCCAGTACTTC
V: TRBV10-2; J: TRBJ2-7; D: NA; size: NA; CDR3: CASSEISGTYEQYF; DNA: TGCGCCAGCAGTGAGATATCGGGAACCTACGAGCAGTACTTC
V: TRBV27; J: TRBJ2-2; D: TRBD2; size: NA; CDR3: CASSLSRTSGRLPTGELFF; DNA: TGTGCCAGCAGTTTATCGAGGACTAGCGGGAGGCTCCCCACCGGGGAGCTGTTTTTT
V: TRBV7-2; J: TRBJ2-1; D: TRBD2; size: NA; CDR3: CASSREATAYNEQFF; DNA: TGTGCCAGCAGCCGGGAGGCAACAGCTTACAATGAGCAGTTCTTC
V: TRBV30; J: TRBJ1-4; D: TRBD1; size: few; CDR3: CAWSVQGRELFF; DNA: TGTGCCTGGAGTGTACAGGGGCGGGAACTGTTTTTT
V: TRBV29-1; J: TRBJ1-1; D: TRBD1; size: NA; CDR3: CSAGQVNTEAFF; DNA: TGCAGCGCGGGACAGGTAAACACTGAAGCTTTCTTT
V: TRBV19; J: TRBJ1-4; D: NA; size: NA; CDR3: CASGLSNEKLFF; DNA: TGTGCCAGTGGGCTGTCTAATGAAAAACTGTTTTTT
V: TRBV2; J: TRBJ1-1; D: NA; size: few; CDR3: CASRYDRRGTEAFF; DNA: TGTGCCAGCAGATACGACAGGAGGGGAACTGAAGCTTTCTTT
V: TRBV9; J: TRBJ1-1; D: TRBD1; size: once; CDR3: CASSPTTGPDTEAFF; DNA: TGTGCCAGCAGCCCGACGACAGGGCCCGACACTGAAGCTTTCTTT
V: TRBV28; J: TRBJ1-5; D: NA; size: NA; CDR3: CASMGGLHQPQHF; DNA: TGTGCCAGCATGGGGGGACTTCATCAGCCCCAGCATTTT
V: TRBV7-7; J: TRBJ2-5; D: NA; size: NA; CDR3: CASSSLPDSQETQYF; DNA: TGTGCCAGCAGCTCGCTTCCGGACAGTCAAGAGACCCAGTACTTC
V: TRBV19; J: TRBJ2-1; D: NA; size: few; CDR3: CASSPLAWGAGEQFF; DNA: TGTGCCAGTAGTCCGCTGGCTTGGGGGGCCGGTGAGCAGTTCTTC
V: TRBV2; J: TRBJ1-3; D: NA; size: NA; CDR3: CASSLDSVGLSGNTIYF; DNA: TGTGCCAGCAGCCTGGACAGCGTGGGGCTCTCTGGAAACACCATATATTTT
V: TRBV29-1; J: TRBJ1-2; D: NA; size: NA; CDR3: CSAALRGAHGYTF; DNA: TGCAGCGCCGCCCTAAGGGGGGCGCATGGCTACACCTTC
V: TRBV6-6; J: TRBJ1-4; D: TRBD1; size: NA; CDR3: CASRRDRERNEKLFF; DNA: TGTGCCAGCAGGCGCGACAGGGAGCGTAATGAAAAACTGTTTTTT
V: TRBV2; J: TRBJ2-1; D: TRBD2; size: NA; CDR3: CASSETSVSGEQFF; DNA: TGTGCCAGCAGTGAAACTAGCGTCTCGGGTGAGCAGTTCTTC
V: TRBV15; J: TRBJ2-2; D: TRBD1; size: NA; CDR3: CATSRGTGISGELFF; DNA: TGTGCCACCAGCAGGGGGACAGGGATCTCCGGGGAGCTGTTTTTT
V: TRBV6-4; J: TRBJ1-5; D: TRBD1; size: NA; CDR3: CASSEGQGAYQPQHF; DNA: TGTGCCAGCAGTGAAGGACAGGGGGCATACCAGCCCCAGCATTTT
V: TRBV5-1; J: TRBJ1-4; D: NA; size: NA; CDR3: CASSLRSTGLNEKLFF; DNA: TGCGCCAGCAGCTTGCGATCGACAGGATTAAATGAAAAACTGTTTTTT
V: TRBV30; J: TRBJ1-4; D: TRBD1; size: NA; CDR3: CAWSVGTGRNEKLFF; DNA: TGTGCCTGGAGTGTAGGGACAGGGAGAAATGAAAAACTGTTTTTT
V: TRBV7-8; J: TRBJ1-4; D: NA; size: NA; CDR3: CASSPSPLNEKLFF; DNA: TGTGCCAGCAGCCCTTCACCGCTTAATGAAAAACTGTTTTTT
V: TRBV18; J: TRBJ2-3; D: TRBD2; size: NA; CDR3: CASSPPGLGWSDTQYF; DNA: TGTGCCAGCTCACCTCCGGGACTAGGGTGGTCAGATACGCAGTATTTT
V: TRBV18; J: TRBJ1-1; D: TRBD1; size: NA; CDR3: CASSPGTGRVPSEAFF; DNA: TGTGCCAGCTCACCGGGGACAGGGAGGGTCCCTTCTGAAGCTTTCTTT
V: TRBV11-3; J: TRBJ1-1; D: NA; size: NA; CDR3: CASSVTGWNTEAFF; DNA: TGTGCCAGCAGCGTCACAGGGTGGAACACTGAAGCTTTCTTT
V: TRBV19; J: TRBJ1-1; D: NA; size: NA; CDR3: CASSVYRNTEAFF; DNA: TGTGCCAGTAGTGTTTACAGGAACACTGAAGCTTTCTTT
V: TRBV23-1; J: TRBJ2-1; D: NA; size: once; CDR3: CASSPPGLLINEQFF; DNA: TGCGCCAGCAGTCCTCCGGGACTCTTAATCAATGAGCAGTTCTTC
V: TRBV7-9; J: TRBJ2-1; D: TRBD2; size: NA; CDR3: CASSLGRGRAVEQFF; DNA: TGTGCCAGCAGCTTAGGGCGCGGGAGGGCAGTTGAGCAGTTCTTC
V: TRBV7-8; J: TRBJ1-6; D: NA; size: NA; CDR3: CASSLARQANSPLHF; DNA: TGTGCCAGCAGCTTAGCGCGGCAGGCCAATTCACCCCTCCACTTT
V: TRBV29-1; J: TRBJ1-1; D: TRBD1; size: once; CDR3: CSAQIQGSGTEAFF; DNA: TGCAGCGCCCAAATACAGGGGTCGGGCACTGAAGCTTTCTTT
V: TRBV7-2; J: TRBJ1-1; D: NA; size: NA; CDR3: CASSLDPVMTEAFF; DNA: TGTGCCAGCAGCTTAGACCCAGTGATGACTGAAGCTTTCTTT
V: TRBV5-8; J: TRBJ1-4; D: NA; size: NA; CDR3: CASSAGDYLRKLFF; DNA: TGTGCCAGCAGCGCGGGAGATTACTTGCGAAAACTGTTTTTT
V: TRBV18; J: TRBJ1-5; D: NA; size: NA; CDR3: CASSQQFSNQPQHF; DNA: TGTGCCAGCTCACAACAGTTTAGCAATCAGCCCCAGCATTTT
V: TRBV10-1; J: TRBJ1-1; D: NA; size: NA; CDR3: CASSVQGNTEAFF; DNA: TGCGCCAGCAGTGTACAGGGGAACACTGAAGCTTTCTTT
V: TRBV5-4; J: TRBJ1-1; D: NA; size: NA; CDR3: CASSLSQGMNTEAFF; DNA: TGTGCCAGCAGCTTGAGCCAGGGTATGAACACTGAAGCTTTCTTT
V: TRBV30; J: TRBJ2-7; D: NA; size: few; CDR3: CAWMKGQSHEQYF; DNA: TGTGCCTGGATGAAAGGACAGTCCCACGAGCAGTACTTC
V: TRBV6-4; J: TRBJ2-3; D: TRBD2; size: NA; CDR3: CASSPRITAGRGDTQYF; DNA: TGTGCCAGCAGTCCTCGTATTACAGCGGGACGGGGGGATACGCAGTATTTT
V: TRBV19; J: TRBJ2-7; D: NA; size: NA; CDR3: CASMGSRSYEQYF; DNA: TGTGCCAGTATGGGATCCCGCTCCTACGAGCAGTACTTC
V: TRBV14; J: TRBJ2-1; D: TRBD2; size: NA; CDR3: CASSQGLAGAYNEQFF; DNA: TGTGCCAGCAGCCAAGGCCTAGCGGGAGCCTACAATGAGCAGTTCTTC
V: TRBV6-5; J: TRBJ1-2; D: TRBD1; size: NA; CDR3: CASSRAGGNGYTF; DNA: TGTGCCAGCAGTCGGGCAGGGGGGAATGGCTACACCTTC
V: TRBV11-2; J: TRBJ2-5; D: NA; size: once; CDR3: CASSLGSGGGETQYF; DNA: TGTGCCAGCAGCTTAGGCTCAGGGGGAGGTGAGACCCAGTACTTC